Listed below are T cell receptor beta chains from one sample, sequenced in a study of T cell responses to AZD1222 COVID-19 vaccine. TCRdb keeps only in-frame clones here, not all; method: immunoSEQ multiplex PCR. The table lists about 96,000 clones, around 87% of them singletons. The sample in question was peripheral blood, obtained on day 0 of AZD1222 vaccination. Source of these receptors: an adult in good health. Both conserved end residues are trimmed from each CDR3. Each record gives: V gene, J gene, CDR3 protein.

>TRBV5-4|TRBJ1-1
ASSLGPTGNTEAF
>TRBV6-5|TRBJ1-1
ASSRPGQGKTEAF
>TRBV2|TRBJ1-2
ASSPRGEDYGYT
>TRBV11-2|TRBJ1-2
ASSLISGESSSGYT
>TRBV5-4|TRBJ2-5
ASSWGLAGETQY
>TRBV18|TRBJ2-1
ASSPPDRLQHNEQF
>TRBV19|TRBJ2-7
ASSQLYEQY
>TRBV5-1|TRBJ2-1
ASSPKLGEQF
>TRBV27|TRBJ2-7
ASTRTGLSNEQY
>TRBV30|TRBJ1-5
AWRSSSNQPQH
>TRBV9|TRBJ1-2
ASSTRTGGEYGYT
>TRBV5-1|TRBJ1-6
ASSGTAGPNSPLH
>TRBV9|TRBJ1-1
ASSVGVGNTEAF
>TRBV5-1|TRBJ1-6
ASSLRLRRRAVGSPLH
>TRBV5-1|TRBJ2-1
ASSIFSGNAYNEQF